Below, 19 T cell receptor beta chains from the same sample are listed, as sequenced in a study of blood T cell repertoires in COVID-19. Sequencing was performed with immunoSEQ multiplex PCR; in TCRdb, only in-frame clones are kept and a portion is missing. The data show roughly 73,000 clones, roughly 76% seen once. Material for sequencing was peripheral blood. The receptors derive from a woman in her 70s with acute or convalescent COVID-19.

V gene TRBV7-6 combines with J gene TRBJ1-4; 9 bases agree with TRBD1. After removal of 3 bases from V and 4 bases from J, the junction contained 3 bases not matched to a gene. This CDR3 region has 15 residues. From germline, CDR1 is SGHVS and CDR2 FNYEAQ. The CDR3 DNA sequence: TGTGCCAGCAGCTTTAACAGGGGGCGTAATGAAAAACTGTTTTTT. Its translation: CASSFNRGRNEKLFF.

The chain carries TRBV3-1 (or the pseudogene TRBV3-2) and TRBJ2-1; TRBD2 might be the D (5 bases). The CDR3 is 12 residues long. CDR1 LGHDT and CDR2 YNNKEL come from the germline V gene (reference sequence). V dropped 4 bases and J dropped 13 bases, with 14 bases sitting between them. The DNA of the CDR3 is TGTGCCAGCAGCCCGAGGGTCAGCGTACAGTTCTTC. Encoded protein: CASSPRVSVQFF.

V and J are TRBV5-1 and TRBJ2-5; 9 bases fit TRBD1. The CDR3 extends over 15 amino acids. The germline V gene encodes CDR1 SGHRS and CDR2 YFSETQ. With 4 bases clipped from V and 5 bases from J, the junction kept 9 bases outside the gene matches. CDR3 region: CASSPAGQGGETQYF. DNA for the CDR3: TGCGCCAGCAGCCCTGCGGGACAGGGAGGGGAGACCCAGTACTTC.

This rearrangement joins TRBV9 to TRBJ2-2, with D hard to call. Germline CDR1 SGDLS, CDR2 YYNGEE. This CDR3 has 13 amino acids. Trimming took 0 bases from V and 6 from J, leaving 6 bases between them. CDR3 protein: CASSVVQAGELFF. The CDR3 DNA sequence: TGTGCCAGCAGCGTAGTCCAGGCCGGGGAGCTGTTTTTT.

The chain combines TRBV15 with TRBJ2-2; a possible D gene is TRBD2 (5 bases). CDR1 and CDR2 (germline): LNHNV, YYDKDF (reference sequence). V was trimmed by 3 bases and J by 6 bases, leaving 8 bases between them. The CDR3 runs to 13 residues. CDR3 bases: TGTGCCACCAGCAGGGACGGGGCCGGGGAGCTGTTTTTT. It yields the protein CATSRDGAGELFF.

The chain links TRBV28 to TRBJ1-2, with D hard to call. V was clipped by 2 bases and J by 8 bases, with 12 bases between them. The CDR3 has 13 amino acids. Germline assignment: CDR1 MDHEN and CDR2 SYDVKM. CDR3 bases: TGTGCCAGCAGTTTACTGGGGAGTAACGGCTACACCTTC. It yields the protein CASSLLGSNGYTF.

This clone appeared a few times. This rearrangement joins TRBV28 to TRBJ1-4; the match to TRBD1 covers 7 bases. With V trimmed by 5 bases and J by 4 bases, 4 bases remained unmatched. Germline V gene lookup returns CDR1 MDHEN and CDR2 SYDVKM. The CDR3 totals 14 residues. The CDR3 DNA is TGTGCCAGCAGTCTCCGACAGGGTAATGAAAAACTGTTTTTT. It codes for CASSLRQGNEKLFF.

The V call is TRBV2, the J call TRBJ2-2; D is possibly TRBD2 (6 bases). V was cut by 7 bases and J by 3 bases, with 15 bases left in between. The CDR3 sequence is 15 residues long. Germline loops: CDR1 SNHLY, CDR2 FYNNEI. The CDR3 DNA reads as TGTGCCAGCACCGCAAGGAGGGGTGACACCGGGGAGCTGTTTTTT. This encodes CASTARRGDTGELFF.

The chain employs TRBV28 and TRBJ2-1; 7 bases are a match to TRBD1. The CDR3 sequence is 12 residues long. Germline CDR1 MDHEN, CDR2 SYDVKM. The ends lost 6 bases at V and 9 bases at J; junction bases unmatched: 5. CDR3 amino acids: CASSLQGIEQFF. CDR3 nucleotide sequence: TGTGCCAGCAGCCTACAGGGGATTGAGCAGTTCTTC.

This chain joins TRBV7-9 and TRBJ2-1; 8 bases fit TRBD2. The CDR3 is made up of 16 amino acids. V shed 3 bases and J 5 bases; nucleotides not matched to a gene: 9. In germline, CDR1 is SEHNR, CDR2 FQNEAQ (reference sequence). The CDR3 is CASSFYGTRANNEQFF. CDR3 DNA sequence: TGTGCCAGCAGCTTTTACGGGACTAGGGCTAACAATGAGCAGTTCTTC.

The table lists this clone with a few counts. The chain uses TRBV4-1 and TRBJ1-5; D unclear. The CDR3 length is 15 residues. Trimming removed 1 base at V and 4 bases at J, with 11 bases between. Germline V gives CDR1 MGHRA, CDR2 YSYEKL. CDR3 region: CASSQVRERNQPQHF. In nucleotides, the CDR3 is TGCGCCAGCAGCCAAGTACGAGAGAGGAATCAGCCCCAGCATTTT.

The chain recombines TRBV28 with TRBJ1-5; TRBD1 matches 8 bases. V was clipped by 3 bases and J by 4 bases; unmatched bases: 5. Germline CDR1 is MDHEN and CDR2 is SYDVKM. This CDR3 is built from 15 residues. CDR3 coding DNA: TGTGCCAGCAGTTTCTATGGACAGGGAAATCAGCCCCAGCATTTT. Its protein is CASSFYGQGNQPQHF.

The genes are TRBV30 and TRBJ2-7, with TRBD1 identical over 7 bases. V lost 2 bases to trimming and J lost 3 bases; unmatched junction nucleotides: 1. Germline V gives CDR1 GTSNPN, CDR2 SVGIG (reference sequence). This CDR3 spans 12 amino acids. In DNA, the CDR3 is TGTGCCTGGAGTCGACAGGGCTACGAGCAGTACTTC. It specifies CAWSRQGYEQYF.

The chain has TRBV18 and TRBJ2-7; no clear D. The germline V gene encodes CDR1 KGHSH and CDR2 LQKENI. The CDR3 has 13 residues. V was cut by 6 bases and J by 2 bases, with 11 bases left in between. The CDR3 region has the DNA TGTGCCAGCTCCCCGGCAGGTGCCTACGAGCAGTACTTC. Translating it yields CASSPAGAYEQYF. Variable domain in full (rest from reference TRBV18 and TRBJ2-7): NAGVMQNPRHLVRRRGQEARLRCSPMKGHSHVYWYRQLPEEGLKFMVYLQKENIIDESGMPKERFSAEFPKEGPSILRIQQVVRGDSAAYFCASSPAGAYEQYFGPGTRLTVT.

The chain joins TRBV19 to TRBJ2-6, with a weak D call TRBD1 (6 bases). This CDR3 has 19 residues. The germline gives CDR1 LNHDA, CDR2 SQIVND (reference sequence). Trimming removed 3 bases from V and 2 bases from J, with 20 bases in between. In nucleotides, the CDR3 is TGTGCCAGTAGTATCGGCGTAGGGGGTTTTGTAGCTGGGGCCAACGTCCTGACTTTC. Encoded protein: CASSIGVGGFVAGANVLTF.

The rearrangement links TRBV29-1 to TRBJ1-2; TRBD1 might be the D (6 bases). Germline lookup yields CDR1 SQVTM and CDR2 ANQGSEA. Trimming took 7 bases from V and 4 from J, leaving 13 bases between them. The length of the CDR3 is 12 residues. CDR3 protein: CSAIIGGYGYTF. CDR3 in DNA: TGCAGCGCCATAATAGGGGGCTATGGCTACACCTTC. The complete variable domain, with remaining parts taken from reference TRBV29-1 and TRBJ1-2, reads SAVISQKPSRDICQRGTSLTIQCQVDSQVTMMFWYRQQPGQSLTLIATANQGSEATYESGFVIDKFPISRPNLTFSTLTVSNMSPEDSSIYLCSAIIGGYGYTFGSGTRLTVV.

This rearrangement joins TRBV7-6 to TRBJ2-5, with 13 nucleotides matching TRBD2. The CDR3 covers 14 residues. The germline gives CDR1 SGHVS, CDR2 FNYEAQ. After removal of 3 bases from V and 5 bases from J, the junction contained 0 bases not matched to a gene. CDR3 sequence (DNA): TGTGCCAGCAGCTTGGGACTAGCGGGGGAGACCCAGTACTTC. Translated: CASSLGLAGETQYF.

The chain combines TRBV7-9 with TRBJ2-5; perhaps TRBD1 as D (6 bases). The CDR3 runs 14 residues. With 4 bases removed from V and 5 bases from J, the gap between germline ends came to 14 bases. Germline lookup yields CDR1 SEHNR and CDR2 FQNEAQ (reference sequence). In DNA, the CDR3 is TGTGCCAGCAGCTGGTGGGACAAGGAGGAGACCCAGTACTTC. Its protein product is CASSWWDKEETQYF.

The V call is TRBV7-2, the J call TRBJ1-2; 10 bases are a match to TRBD1. The CDR3 contains 14 residues. The germline V gene encodes CDR1 SGHTA and CDR2 FQGNSA. The J segment lost 2 bases and the V segment lost 5 bases, leaving 2 bases of the junction unmatched. The CDR3 is CASSTDRGNYGYTF. DNA for the CDR3: TGTGCCAGCAGCACGGACAGGGGGAACTATGGCTACACCTTC.